The entry below gives a single T cell receptor (beta chain) sequence along with its context. The target antigen is unknown. These data originate in a study of cytomegalovirus exposure and HLA in healthy donors. The study ran its PCR with 60 Vbeta and 13 Jbeta primers. Original analysis: Unique TCR beta chains numbered approximately 76 million in a later analysis, with roughly 10 million shared. Profiling relied on immunoSEQ multiplex PCR, and the TCRdb table lists in-frame clones only, not all of them. V, J and clone size derive from that table, while D and trimming were established from the DNA sequence. Here the sample spans 100,000 or so clones, roughly 78% being singletons. The ends lost 1 base at V and 8 bases at J; junction bases unmatched: 10. CDR1 SGHTA and CDR2 FQGNSA come from the germline V gene. This CDR3 region has 16 residues. Findings and caveats of the study: Most TCR sequences were uncommon, yet certain public TCRs appeared in many donors. Altogether, more than 150 TCR beta chains were recorded as cytomegalovirus-associated.

The sample consisted of PBMCs. V and J are TRBV7-2 and TRBJ2-1; TRBD2 aligns across 8 bases. The receptor's source is a woman in her thirties or forties in good health and CMV-seronegative. CDR3 amino acids: CASSLGPREGRDEQFF. CDR3 coding DNA: TGTGCCAGCAGCTTAGGGCCCCGGGAGGGCCGGGATGAGCAGTTCTTC.